This T cell receptor beta chain comes out of a study of blood T cell repertoires in COVID-19. In the study overall: From the United States, Italy and Spain came samples of acute and convalescent COVID-19. T cells, B-cell-depleted T cells, or PBMCs supplied cDNA or gDNA.

Under the authors' procedure: Scientists estimated how many nucleated cells there were by amplifying reference gene primers. The table came from immunoSEQ multiplex PCR; TCRdb's copy has only in-frame clones and leaves some out. V and J calls and clone size come straight from that table; D and trimming were deduced from the DNA. The sample yields about 310,000 clones, roughly 88% seen once. The CDR3 consists of 14 residues. CDR1 and CDR2 (germline): SNHLY, FYNNEI. V was clipped by 4 bases and J by 4 bases; unmatched bases: 4. Recruited during active infection, patients (from Seattle) were subsequently followed longitudinally.

The receptor's source is a woman aged 25 to 39 with COVID-19, enrolled during active disease. The V call is TRBV2, the J call TRBJ2-5; the match to TRBD1 covers 9 bases. The specimen sequenced was peripheral blood. The CDR3 DNA reads as TGTGCCAGCAGTGTACAGGGGGCGGCAGAGACCCAGTACTTC. Amino acids: CASSVQGAAETQYF. The variable domain in full, with the rest retrieved from reference TRBV2 and TRBJ2-5, is EPEVTQTPSHQVTQMGQEVILRCVPISNHLYFYWYRQILGQKVEFLVSFYNNEISEKSEIFDDQFSVERPDGSNFTLKIRSTKLEDSAMYFCASSVQGAAETQYFGPGTRLLVL.